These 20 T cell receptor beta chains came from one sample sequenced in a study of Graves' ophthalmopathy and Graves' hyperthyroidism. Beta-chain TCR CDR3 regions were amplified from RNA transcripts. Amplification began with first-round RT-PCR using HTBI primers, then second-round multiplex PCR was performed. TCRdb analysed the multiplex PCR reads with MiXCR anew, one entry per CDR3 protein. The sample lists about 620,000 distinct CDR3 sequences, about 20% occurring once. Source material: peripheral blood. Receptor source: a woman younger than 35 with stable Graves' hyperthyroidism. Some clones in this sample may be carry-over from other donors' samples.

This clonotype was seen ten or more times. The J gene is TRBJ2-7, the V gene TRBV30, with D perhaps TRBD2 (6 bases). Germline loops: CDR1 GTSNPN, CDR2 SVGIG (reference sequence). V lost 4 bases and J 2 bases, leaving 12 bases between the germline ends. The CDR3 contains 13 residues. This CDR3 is CAWNRDSTYEQYF. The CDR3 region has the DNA TGTGCCTGGAATCGGGACTCCACCTACGAGCAGTACTTC.

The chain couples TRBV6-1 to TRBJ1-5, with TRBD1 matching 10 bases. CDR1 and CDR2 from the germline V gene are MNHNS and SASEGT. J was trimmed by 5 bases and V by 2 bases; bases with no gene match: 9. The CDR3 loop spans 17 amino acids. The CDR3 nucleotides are TGTGCCAGCAGTGAATTGGGCGCGGGACAGGGGTATCAGCCCCAGCATTTT. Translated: CASSELGAGQGYQPQHF.

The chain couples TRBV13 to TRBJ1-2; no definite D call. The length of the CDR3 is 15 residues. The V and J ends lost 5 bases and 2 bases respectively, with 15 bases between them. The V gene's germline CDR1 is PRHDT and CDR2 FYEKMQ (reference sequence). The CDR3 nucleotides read TGTGCCAGCAGCCGAGCTAGACACTTAAACTATGGCTACACCTTC. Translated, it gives CASSRARHLNYGYTF. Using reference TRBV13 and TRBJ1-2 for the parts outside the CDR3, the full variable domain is AAGVIQSPRHLIKEKRETATLKCYPIPRHDTVYWYQQGPGQDPQFLISFYEKMQSDKGSIPDRFSAQQFSDYHSELNMSSLELGDSALYFCASSRARHLNYGYTFGSGTRLTVV.

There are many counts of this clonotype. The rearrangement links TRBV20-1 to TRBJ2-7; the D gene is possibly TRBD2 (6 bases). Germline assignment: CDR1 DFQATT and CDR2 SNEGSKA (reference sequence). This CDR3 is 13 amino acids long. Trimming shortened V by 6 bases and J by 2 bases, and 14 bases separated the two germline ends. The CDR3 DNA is TGCAGTGCCCAGGCTAGCGTTGCCTACGAGCAGTACTTC. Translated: CSAQASVAYEQYF.

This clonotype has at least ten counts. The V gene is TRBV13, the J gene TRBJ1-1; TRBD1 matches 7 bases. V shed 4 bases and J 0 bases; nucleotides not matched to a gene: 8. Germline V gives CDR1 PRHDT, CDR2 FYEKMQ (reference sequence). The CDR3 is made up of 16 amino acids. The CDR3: CASSSAGGTVNTEAFF. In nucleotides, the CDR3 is TGTGCCAGCAGCTCGGCCGGAGGGACAGTGAACACTGAAGCTTTCTTT.

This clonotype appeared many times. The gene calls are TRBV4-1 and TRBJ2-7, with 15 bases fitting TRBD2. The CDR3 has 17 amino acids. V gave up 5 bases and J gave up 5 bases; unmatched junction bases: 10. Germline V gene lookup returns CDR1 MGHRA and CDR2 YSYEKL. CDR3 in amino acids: CASSFRTSGRAFDEQYF. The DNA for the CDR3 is TGCGCCAGCAGCTTCCGGACTAGCGGGAGGGCCTTCGACGAGCAGTACTTC.

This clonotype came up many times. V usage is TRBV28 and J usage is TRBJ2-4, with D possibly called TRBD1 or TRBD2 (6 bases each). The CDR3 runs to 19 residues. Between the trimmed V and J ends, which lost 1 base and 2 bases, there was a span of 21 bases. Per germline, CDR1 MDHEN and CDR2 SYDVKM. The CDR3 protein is CASSLFWPRGRESKNIQYF. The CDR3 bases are TGTGCCAGCAGTTTATTTTGGCCTCGGGGGCGCGAATCCAAAAACATTCAGTACTTC.

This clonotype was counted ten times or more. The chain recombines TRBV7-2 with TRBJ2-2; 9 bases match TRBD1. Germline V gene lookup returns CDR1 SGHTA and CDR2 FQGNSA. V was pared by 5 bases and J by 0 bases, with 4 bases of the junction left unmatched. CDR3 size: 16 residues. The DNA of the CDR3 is TGTGCCAGCAGCCAAGGACAGGGGACGAACACCGGGGAGCTGTTTTTT. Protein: CASSQGQGTNTGELFF. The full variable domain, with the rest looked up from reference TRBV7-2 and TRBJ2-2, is GAGVSQSPSNKVTEKGKDVELRCDPISGHTALYWYRQSLGQGLEFLIYFQGNSAPDKSGLPSDRFSAERTGGSVSTLTIQRTQQEDSAVYLCASSQGQGTNTGELFFGEGSRLTVL.

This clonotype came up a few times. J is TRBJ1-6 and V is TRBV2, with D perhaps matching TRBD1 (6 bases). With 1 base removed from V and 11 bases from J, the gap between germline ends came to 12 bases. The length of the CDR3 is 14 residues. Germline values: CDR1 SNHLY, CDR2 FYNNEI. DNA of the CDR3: TGTGCCAGCAGTGAAGGGGGCAGGGGTACACCCCTCCACTTT. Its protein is CASSEGGRGTPLHF.

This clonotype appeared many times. The CDR3 is CASRTGGADGELFF. The CDR3 DNA sequence: TGTGCCAGCAGGACGGGGGGAGCGGACGGGGAGCTGTTTTTT. This rearrangement joins TRBV2 to TRBJ2-2, with 7 bases aligning to TRBD2. The germline gives CDR1 SNHLY, CDR2 FYNNEI. The junction had 8 bases not matched to a gene; V was cut back by 6 bases and J by 7 bases. CDR3 length: 14 amino acids.

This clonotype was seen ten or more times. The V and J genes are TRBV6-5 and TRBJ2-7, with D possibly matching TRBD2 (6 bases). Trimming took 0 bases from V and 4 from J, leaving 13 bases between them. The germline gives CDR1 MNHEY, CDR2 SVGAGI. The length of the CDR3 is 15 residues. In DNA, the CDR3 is TGTGCCAGCAGTTACTCGACCTCGGGGACTTACGAGCAGTACTTC. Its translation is CASSYSTSGTYEQYF.

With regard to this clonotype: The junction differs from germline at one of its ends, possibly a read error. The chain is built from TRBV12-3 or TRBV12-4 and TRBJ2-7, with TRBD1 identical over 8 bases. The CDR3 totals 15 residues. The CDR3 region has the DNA TGTGCCAGCAGCTTAGATGTCGGACAGGGCTACGAGCAGTACTTC. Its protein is CASSLDVGQGYEQYF.

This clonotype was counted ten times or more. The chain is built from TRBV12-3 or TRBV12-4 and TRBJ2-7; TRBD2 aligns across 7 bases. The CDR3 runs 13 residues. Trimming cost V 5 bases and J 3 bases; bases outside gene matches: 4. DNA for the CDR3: TGTGCCAGCAGTCCACTAGCGCTCTACGAGCAGTACTTC. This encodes CASSPLALYEQYF.

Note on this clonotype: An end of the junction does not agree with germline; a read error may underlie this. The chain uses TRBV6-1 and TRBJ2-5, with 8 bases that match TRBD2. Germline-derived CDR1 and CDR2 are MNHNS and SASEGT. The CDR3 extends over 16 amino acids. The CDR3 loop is CASSQTGGLYQETKYF. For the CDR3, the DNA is TGTGCCAGCAGTCAAACGGGGGGGTTATACCAAGAGACCAAGTACTTC.

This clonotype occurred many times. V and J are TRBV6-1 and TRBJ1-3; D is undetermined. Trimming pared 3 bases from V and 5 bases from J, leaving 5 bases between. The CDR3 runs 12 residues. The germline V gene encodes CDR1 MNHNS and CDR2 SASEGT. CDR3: CASSDERNTIYF. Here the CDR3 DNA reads TGTGCCAGCAGTGACGAGCGAAACACCATATATTTT.

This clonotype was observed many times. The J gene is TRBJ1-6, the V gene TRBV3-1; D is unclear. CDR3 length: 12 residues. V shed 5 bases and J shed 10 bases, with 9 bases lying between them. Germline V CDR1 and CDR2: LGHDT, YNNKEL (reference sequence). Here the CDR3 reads CASSDSNSPLHF. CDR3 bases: TGTGCCAGCAGCGATTCGAACTCACCCCTCCACTTT.

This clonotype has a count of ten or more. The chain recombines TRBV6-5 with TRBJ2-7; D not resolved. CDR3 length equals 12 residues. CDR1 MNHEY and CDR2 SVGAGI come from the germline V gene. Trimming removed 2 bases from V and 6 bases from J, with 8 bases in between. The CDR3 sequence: CASSYPPCEQYF. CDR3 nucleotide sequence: TGTGCCAGCAGTTACCCCCCCTGCGAGCAGTACTTC.

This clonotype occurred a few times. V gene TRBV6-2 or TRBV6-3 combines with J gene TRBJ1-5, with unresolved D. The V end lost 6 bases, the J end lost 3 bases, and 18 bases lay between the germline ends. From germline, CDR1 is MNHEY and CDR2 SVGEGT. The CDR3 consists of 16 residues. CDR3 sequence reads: CASRTRSGRVNQPQHF. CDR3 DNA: TGTGCCAGCAGGACCCGGTCAGGTCGGGTCAATCAGCCCCAGCATTTT.

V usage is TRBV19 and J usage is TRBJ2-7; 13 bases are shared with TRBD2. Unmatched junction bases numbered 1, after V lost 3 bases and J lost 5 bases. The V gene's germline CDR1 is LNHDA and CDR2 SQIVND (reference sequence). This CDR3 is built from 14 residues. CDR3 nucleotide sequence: TGTGCCAGTAGTATGGGGACTAGCGGGGACGAGCAGTACTTC. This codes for CASSMGTSGDEQYF.

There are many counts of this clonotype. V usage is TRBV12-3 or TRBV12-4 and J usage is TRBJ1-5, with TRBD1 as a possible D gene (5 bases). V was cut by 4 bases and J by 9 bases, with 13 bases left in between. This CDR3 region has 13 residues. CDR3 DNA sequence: TGTGCCAGCAGTTCAGGAGAGGGGCGGCCCCAGCATTTT. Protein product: CASSSGEGRPQHF.